This record concerns one T cell receptor (beta chain) sequence. There are a few counts of this clonotype. Its target antigen remains unknown. No per-base quality is available; no much larger clone lies one base away. This sample was taken from a study of T-cell memory formation after mild COVID-19 (dated by TCRdb to the early 2020s). For the study in its entirety: TCR sequence clusters from the two donors were largely donor specific. Longitudinal TCRalpha and TCRbeta repertoire sequencing tracked T-cell clones expanding and contracting after mild COVID-19 in two donors. The cohort was made up of two young adult volunteers, one female and one male, who were previously healthy.

Ficoll-Paque density gradient centrifugation was used to isolate PBMCs. Sequenced using an Illumina NovaSeq 6000. cDNA libraries for TCRalpha and TCRbeta were prepared by 5'RACE using constant-segment primers, with sample barcodes and unique molecular identifiers added. RNA was extracted from every sample with Trizol reagent. Libraries were amplified in two PCR steps, with a second sample barcode and Illumina TruSeq adapters added in the second step. The libraries were sequenced on an Illumina NovaSeq using 2 x 150 bp paired-end reads. In the source study's methods: Reads were demultiplexed and collapsed into UMI-guided consensus sequences with migec v1.2.7. Using mixcr v2.1.11, the UMI consensuses were aligned to TRA and TRB V and J templates and assembled into clonotypes. Expanded or contracted clonotypes were those called significant by both edgeR and NoisET, with noise models trained on biological replicates. For edgeR calls, the thresholds were a false discovery rate-adjusted p below 0.01 and a log2 fold-change of 1. As an exploratory analysis of dynamics, PCA with hierarchical clustering was applied to max-normalized trajectories of the 1000 most abundant clonotypes. The CD4 or CD8 phenotype of responding clones was assigned using the separately sequenced CD4+ and CD8+ repertoires. The public reads were reprocessed in TCRdb via fastp at Q25 and MiXCR, keeping in-frame beta chains. Each entry is one CDR3 protein sequence, shown with its most common DNA and genes. TCRdb's processing, not the authors', yielded these V and J calls. The sample profile shows 530,000 or so distinct CDR3 sequences; roughly a sixth of them were found once. The ten largest clones add up to roughly 8% of the sample.

CDR1 SGHTA and CDR2 FQGNSA were looked up in the germline V gene. The V and J ends are trimmed by 6 bases and 3 bases, leaving 17 bases between them. The CDR3, from cysteine to phenylalanine, totals 15 residues. This entry keeps only the CDR3 DNA: 45 bases, framed from base 1. Findings and caveats that apply to the study as a whole: Contracting CD4+ clones were located mainly in the CM and EM memory subsets, whereas CD8+ clones were found to be enriched in EMRA. Balanced CD4/CD8 phenotypes were observed for clones contracting from day 15 to 85, whereas a bias towards CD4+ was observed for a second wave of clones expanding from day 15 to 37. SARS-CoV-2 specificity was not confirmed for the second-wave clones peaking on day 37. The detection of some responding clones in pre-infection memory suggests that pre-existing cross-reactive memory T cells joined the SARS-CoV-2 response. The study included only a couple of mild cases, and larger cohorts that include severe cases with pre-infection samples were judged to be necessary.

The sequence came from an adult woman who had mild COVID-19 (a few samples of this study predate the infection). The sample titles of this study are shuffled in the database, so cell type and time point are left out; the donor was told from shared clones. The sample consisted of PBMCs or a T cell subset sorted from them (not recorded which). The chain was built from TRBV7-2 and TRBJ1-2; TRBD1 could be the D gene, as 5 bases match. The DNA sequence is given as TGTGCCAGCAGGGATCGGGGGAGTTCCTACTATGGCTACACCTTC. This sequence encodes CASRDRGSSYYGYTF.